The entry below gives a single TCR beta chain sequence along with its context. Germline-derived CDR1 and CDR2 are LNHDA and SQIVND (reference sequence). Trimming pared 2 bases from V and 0 bases from J, leaving 11 bases between. The CDR3 runs 15 residues. The data were obtained in a study of long-term antiretroviral therapy in people with HIV. Study-wide context: Some samples came about a decade before the 2015 immediate-ART recommendation, and these were the earliest.

The study drew at least one pre-ART and at least two post-ART PBMC samples from every donor. At survey level, the immunoSEQ assay was run in its v3.0 version. Sequencing was intended to reach 40,000-50,000 T-cell genomes per sample. Measured with immunoSEQ multiplex PCR; TCRdb has only the in-frame clones, and not every one. The repertoire consists of around 21,000 clones, with approximately 82% occurring once and the leading ten covering roughly 5.9%. Here the sequenced sample was unsorted PBMCs, taken 0.2 years after starting antiretroviral therapy. The TCR was taken from a woman in her 30s with HIV. The chain couples TRBV19 to TRBJ2-7, with D possibly TRBD1 on 6 matching bases. The DNA for the CDR3 is TGTGCCAGTAGTATAACACAGGGCTACTCCTACGAGCAGTACGTC. It is translated as CASSITQGYSYEQYV.